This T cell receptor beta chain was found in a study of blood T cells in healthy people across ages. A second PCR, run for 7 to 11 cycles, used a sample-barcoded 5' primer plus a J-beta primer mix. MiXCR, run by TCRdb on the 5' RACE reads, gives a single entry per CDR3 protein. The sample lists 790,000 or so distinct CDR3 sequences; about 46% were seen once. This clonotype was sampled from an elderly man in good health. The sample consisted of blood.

In DNA form, the CDR3 reads TGTGCCAGCAGTTTTGACCCGAACACTGAAGCTTTCTTT. Amino acids: CASSFDPNTEAFF. This chain uses TRBV12-3 or TRBV12-4 with TRBJ1-1; D not certain. This CDR3 has 13 residues. Trimming cost V 3 bases and J 1 base, with 6 bases left between them.